Presented here are 16 T cell receptor beta chains from one specimen sequenced in a study of cytomegalovirus exposure and HLA in healthy donors. The PCR was carried out with 60 Vbeta primers and 13 Jbeta primers. Using immunoSEQ multiplex PCR, the repertoire was profiled, and TCRdb retains in-frame clones only, with some absent. Of under 200,000 clones in the sample, over 75% were seen once. The sequenced material came from PBMCs. Receptor source: a woman aged 50 to 65 in good health and CMV-seropositive.

The chain combines TRBV9 with TRBJ2-5; TRBD2 matches 7 bases. V lost 4 bases, J lost 2 bases, and 8 bases stayed unmatched. Germline CDR1 is SGDLS and CDR2 is YYNGEE. The CDR3 contains 15 residues. The CDR3 protein is CASSPRGGRQETQYF. CDR3 coding DNA: TGTGCCAGCAGCCCCCGGGGAGGGAGACAAGAGACCCAGTACTTC.

The chain couples TRBV4-3 to TRBJ1-1, with D perhaps matching TRBD1 (5 bases). Germline CDR1 is LGHNA and CDR2 is YSLEER. The CDR3 has 15 residues. The germline V and J ends were trimmed by 3 bases and 1 base, with 12 bases remaining between them. CDR3 region: CASSHSGLANTEAFF. As DNA, the CDR3 is TGCGCCAGCAGCCACTCAGGGTTGGCGAACACTGAAGCTTTCTTT.

Comments on this clone: An end of the junction differs from the germline gene, which may be a read error. The V call is TRBV5-8, the J call TRBJ2-5; 9 bases match TRBD1. Per germline, CDR1 SGHTS and CDR2 YDEGEE. The CDR3 covers 15 residues. CDR3 protein: CASSPGTGREETRYF. CDR3 nucleotide sequence: TGTGCCAGCAGCCCCGGGACAGGGAGGGAGGAGACCCGGTACTTC. Complete variable domain (other parts from reference TRBV5-8 and TRBJ2-5): EAGVTQSPTHLIKTRGQQATLRCSPISGHTSVYWYQQALGLGLQFLLWYDEGEERNRGNFPPRFSGRQFPNYSSELNVNALELEDSALYLCASSPGTGREETRYFGPGTRLLVL.

The chain combines TRBV28 with TRBJ2-5; tentatively, D is TRBD2 (6 bases). Germline loops: CDR1 MDHEN, CDR2 SYDVKM. The CDR3 totals 17 residues. Trimming removed 2 bases from V and 4 bases from J, with 20 bases in between. Written as DNA, the CDR3 is TGTGCCAGCAGTTTAAGTCCGGGAGCAGGCCCTGGAGAGACCCAGTACTTC. Translated, it gives CASSLSPGAGPGETQYF.

A single count supports this clone. The rearrangement uses TRBV5-1 and TRBJ2-3; 9 nucleotides line up with TRBD2. In germline, CDR1 is SGHRS, CDR2 YFSETQ. J gave up 6 bases and V 1 base, and 6 bases lay outside the gene matches. This CDR3 comprises 15 residues. Here the CDR3 reads CASSLQGLALDTQYF. The CDR3 region has the DNA TGCGCCAGCAGCTTGCAGGGACTAGCCCTCGATACGCAGTATTTT.

This clone was seen only a few times. CDR3 coding DNA: TGTGCCAGCAGTTATCAGGGGGCCTCCTACGAGCAGTACTTC. Its protein is CASSYQGASYEQYF. The chain links TRBV6-5 to TRBJ2-7, with 8 bases matching TRBD1. Trimming cost V 3 bases and J 0 bases; bases outside gene matches: 1. Germline V gene data show CDR1 as MNHEY and CDR2 as SVGAGI. The CDR3 length is 14 residues.

The genes are TRBV9 and TRBJ2-7; 7 bases map to TRBD1. The CDR3 has 15 amino acids. Looked up from germline, CDR1 is SGDLS and CDR2 is YYNGEE. J gave up 1 base and V 3 bases, and 7 bases lay outside the gene matches. CDR3 sequence reads: CASSEATGPSYEQYF. As DNA, the CDR3 is TGTGCCAGCAGCGAGGCGACAGGGCCTTCCTACGAGCAGTACTTC.

This sequence joins TRBV6-1 and TRBJ1-5; the D gene is possibly TRBD1 (6 bases). V was cut by 2 bases and J by 4 bases, with 15 bases left in between. The CDR3 loop spans 16 amino acids. CDR1 is MNHNS, CDR2 SASEGT, per germline. DNA of the CDR3: TGTGCCAGCAGTGAACAAACAGGGAAAAGTAATCAGCCCCAGCATTTT. It specifies CASSEQTGKSNQPQHF.

This clone occurred once. The chain carries TRBV7-9 and TRBJ2-5; 13 bases align to TRBD2. The germline V gene encodes CDR1 SEHNR and CDR2 FQNEAQ (reference sequence). The V gene end was trimmed by 5 bases and the J gene end by 2 bases; junction bases not matched to a gene: 8. This CDR3 contains 17 residues. This CDR3 reads CASSPGLAGSRQETQYF. The CDR3 bases are TGTGCCAGCAGCCCGGGACTAGCGGGATCTCGACAAGAGACCCAGTACTTC.

The V and J genes are TRBV13 and TRBJ2-1; D not certain. The germline CDR1 and CDR2 sequences are PRHDT and FYEKMQ (reference sequence). V shed 5 bases and J shed 4 bases, with 12 bases lying between them. CDR3 length equals 14 residues. CDR3 sequence reads: CASSRDGGYNEQFF. CDR3 DNA: TGTGCCAGCAGCCGAGACGGCGGTTACAATGAGCAGTTCTTC.

Worth noting for this clone: Additional DNA sequences in this sample encode the identical CDR3. The chain has TRBV28 and TRBJ1-6; weak D call: TRBD1 (5 bases). Trimming shortened V by 2 bases and J by 8 bases, and 16 bases separated the two germline ends. This CDR3 contains 16 residues. The germline CDR1 and CDR2 sequences are MDHEN and SYDVKM. The CDR3 reads CASSLLQAGGDSPLHF. The CDR3, as DNA: TGTGCCAGCAGTTTACTACAGGCCGGGGGTGATTCACCCCTCCACTTT.

Of note for this clone: One junction end does not reproduce the germline sequence, and a read error may be involved. The V gene is TRBV7-9, the J gene TRBJ1-4; 9 bases align to TRBD1. The germline V gene has CDR1 SEHNR and CDR2 FQNEAQ (reference sequence). The CDR3 extends over 14 amino acids. For the CDR3, the DNA is TGTTCCAGCAGCGAACAGGGGGCGGTTGAAAAACTGTTTTTT. It translates to CSSSEQGAVEKLFF.

The chain links TRBV11-2 to TRBJ2-1; D is unresolved. V dropped 0 bases and J dropped 7 bases, with 4 bases sitting between them. The CDR3 covers 12 residues. The germline gives CDR1 SGHAT, CDR2 FQNNGV. CDR3 loop: CASSLDLNEQFF. The CDR3 DNA reads TGTGCCAGCAGCTTAGATCTTAATGAGCAGTTCTTC.

J is TRBJ2-7 and V is TRBV28, with TRBD2 as a possible D gene (5 bases). CDR1 MDHEN and CDR2 SYDVKM come from the germline V gene. Trimming stripped 1 base from V and 6 bases from J, with 7 bases between. The CDR3 length is 12 residues. The CDR3 sequence: CASSLFRGEQYF. CDR3 coding DNA: TGTGCCAGCAGTTTATTCCGGGGCGAGCAGTACTTC.

The chain carries TRBV15 and TRBJ1-2; TRBD1 aligns across 11 bases. Germline-derived CDR1 and CDR2 are LNHNV and YYDKDF (reference sequence). With 1 base clipped from V and 4 bases from J, the junction kept 14 bases outside the gene matches. The CDR3 contains 19 residues. DNA of the CDR3: TGTGCCACCAGCAGAGGCGAGCTTCCTGGACAGGGGGCAATCTATGGCTACACCTTC. This encodes CATSRGELPGQGAIYGYTF.

The V gene is TRBV21-1, the J gene TRBJ2-1; no check of the table's D call, TRBD1, against the DNA was made. TRBV21-1 is recorded as a pseudogene. CDR3 length: 19 residues. The CDR3 DNA reads TGTGCCAGCAGCGCTCAGGACAGGGCGTTCACCCGAACGTACAATGAGCAGTTCTTC. Amino acids: CASSAQDRAFTRTYNEQFF.